Listed below are T cell receptor beta chains from one sample, sequenced in a study of blood T cell repertoires in COVID-19. Data came from immunoSEQ multiplex PCR; TCRdb stores just in-frame clones and leaves some out. The sample carries about 220,000 clones, nearly 90% recorded once. Sequenced input: PBMCs or T cells enriched from blood (not recorded which). The receptors here all came from a man aged 25 to 40 who had been exposed to COVID-19. Each CDR3 is given with its conserved first and last residue. The order of the fields is D gene, J gene, clone size, V gene, CDR3 DNA, CDR3 protein. D genes are given only for firm matches. Size values are once, few and many counts, or a class for expanded clones, and some rows have none.

NA,TRBJ2-2,NA,TRBV19,TGTGCCACCAGAAACCCCTCCCTGACCGGGGAGCTGTTTTTT,CATRNPSLTGELFF
NA,TRBJ2-3,NA,TRBV29-1,TGCAGCGTTGGCCTTGGGCTCCAGAGAGGCACAGATACGCAGTATTTT,CSVGLGLQRGTDTQYF
TRBD1,TRBJ1-3,once,TRBV19,TGTGCCAGTAGTACCACGACAGGGAGCTCTGGAAACACCATATATTTT,CASSTTTGSSGNTIYF
NA,TRBJ1-6,NA,TRBV4-2,TGTGCCAGCAGCCACACAGGGAATAATTCACCCCTCCACTTT,CASSHTGNNSPLHF
NA,TRBJ1-2,NA,TRBV2,TGTGCCAGCAGGGAAGTACAGAGCTATGGCTACACCTTC,CASREVQSYGYTF
TRBD1,TRBJ1-1,NA,TRBV25-1,TGTGCCAGCAGTGCCCCCGGACAGGGGATAACTGAAGCTTTCTTT,CASSAPGQGITEAFF
NA,TRBJ2-6,NA,TRBV6-5,TGTGCCAGCAAAAGGAGGGTCGCTGGGGCCAACGTCCTGACTTTC,CASKRRVAGANVLTF
NA,TRBJ2-5,NA,TRBV7-2,TGTGCCAGCAGTCGGGAAATCCGGGAGACCCAGTACTTC,CASSREIRETQYF
NA,TRBJ2-3,NA,TRBV14,TGTGCCAGCAGCCCCATGCCCCGACAGGCCCGGTATGATTTTCAAGATACGCAGTATTTT,CASSPMPRQARYDFQDTQYF
TRBD2,TRBJ2-3,NA,TRBV11-1,TGTGCCAGCAGTCCGGGGGGGCCTAGCACAGATACGCAGTATTTT,CASSPGGPSTDTQYF
NA,TRBJ2-5,NA,TRBV5-8,TGTGCCAGCAGCTTTGGGAGCCAGGGGAAAGGCGAGACCCAGTACTTC,CASSFGSQGKGETQYF
TRBD1,TRBJ1-5,NA,TRBV19,TGTGCCAGTAGCGGGACAGGGGACAATCAGCCCCAGCATTTT,CASSGTGDNQPQHF
TRBD1,TRBJ1-2,NA,TRBV7-9,TGTGCCAGCAGCTCTGGACAGGGGGCGGACTATGGCTACACCTTC,CASSSGQGADYGYTF
NA,TRBJ2-1,NA,TRBV20-1,TGCAGTGCTAGTGGATCAGCGGGCTCCTACAATGAGCAGTTCTTC,CSASGSAGSYNEQFF
TRBD1,TRBJ1-2,NA,TRBV19,TGTGCCAGTAGTAGACAGGGGGCTTATGGCTACACCTTC,CASSRQGAYGYTF
TRBD1,TRBJ1-1,NA,TRBV5-6,TGTGCCAGCAGCTTACCGGGACAGTATGAAGCTTTCTTT,CASSLPGQYEAFF